This T cell receptor beta chain was captured in a study of graft-versus-host responses after intestinal transplantation. Study-wide results and limits: Recipient-marrow GvH clones were detected, some having first appeared in ileum or blood. Allografts of patients with graft-donor T cell macrochimerism showed high graft-versus-host to host-versus-graft clone ratios.

A word on this clone: Antigen unknown.

V lost 3 bases to trimming and J lost 8 bases, with 14 bases between them. Germline values: CDR1 SGHRS, CDR2 YFSETQ. The CDR3 has 13 residues. Profiled with immunoSEQ multiplex PCR; TCRdb holds only in-frame clones, not every one. The sample carries about 100,000 clones, around 90% recorded once. The clonotype originates from a human donor who received an intestinal transplant. The source material was unstimulated CD8+ T cells sorted from spleen or lymph node cells, sampled before intestinal transplant. V and J are TRBV5-1 and TRBJ1-2; D call uncertain. CDR3 region: CASSSGGPPGYTF. The CDR3 coding sequence is TGCGCCAGCAGCTCGGGCGGCCCGCCAGGCTACACCTTC.